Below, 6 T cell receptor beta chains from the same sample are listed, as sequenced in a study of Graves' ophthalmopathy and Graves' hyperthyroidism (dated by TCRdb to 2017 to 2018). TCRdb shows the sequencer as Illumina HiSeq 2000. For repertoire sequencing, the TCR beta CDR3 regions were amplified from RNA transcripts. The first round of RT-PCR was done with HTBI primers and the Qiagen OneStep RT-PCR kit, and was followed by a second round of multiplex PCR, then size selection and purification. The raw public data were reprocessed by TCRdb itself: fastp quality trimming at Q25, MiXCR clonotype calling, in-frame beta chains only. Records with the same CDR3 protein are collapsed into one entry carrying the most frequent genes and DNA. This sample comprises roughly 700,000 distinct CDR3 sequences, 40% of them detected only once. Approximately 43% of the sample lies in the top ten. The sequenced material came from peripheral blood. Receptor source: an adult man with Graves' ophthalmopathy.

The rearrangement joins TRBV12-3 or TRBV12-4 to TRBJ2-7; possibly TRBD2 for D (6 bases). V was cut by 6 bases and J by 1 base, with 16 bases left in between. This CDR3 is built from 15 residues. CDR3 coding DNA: TGTGCCAGCAGCCGCCGGGGAGGTCGATCCTACGAGCAGTACTTC. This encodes CASSRRGGRSYEQYF.

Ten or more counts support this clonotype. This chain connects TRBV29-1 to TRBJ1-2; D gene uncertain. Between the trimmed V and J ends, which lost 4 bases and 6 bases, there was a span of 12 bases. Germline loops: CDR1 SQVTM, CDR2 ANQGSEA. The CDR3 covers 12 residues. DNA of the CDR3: TGCAGCGTTGGAGGAAAGGGCGATGGCTACACCTTC. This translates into CSVGGKGDGYTF.

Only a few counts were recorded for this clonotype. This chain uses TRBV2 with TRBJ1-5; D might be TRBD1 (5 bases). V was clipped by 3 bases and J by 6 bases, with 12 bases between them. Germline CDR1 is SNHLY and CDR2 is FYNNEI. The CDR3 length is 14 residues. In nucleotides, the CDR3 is TGTGCCAGCAGTGAGGGGACCCCAGGTCAGCCCCAGCATTTT. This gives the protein CASSEGTPGQPQHF.

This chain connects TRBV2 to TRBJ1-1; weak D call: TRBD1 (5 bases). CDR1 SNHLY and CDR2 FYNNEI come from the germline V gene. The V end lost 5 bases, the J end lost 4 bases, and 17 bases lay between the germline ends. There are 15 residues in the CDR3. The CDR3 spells CASSYSDRTGTEAFF. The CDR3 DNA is TGTGCCAGCAGTTACTCCGACAGAACGGGCACTGAAGCTTTCTTT.

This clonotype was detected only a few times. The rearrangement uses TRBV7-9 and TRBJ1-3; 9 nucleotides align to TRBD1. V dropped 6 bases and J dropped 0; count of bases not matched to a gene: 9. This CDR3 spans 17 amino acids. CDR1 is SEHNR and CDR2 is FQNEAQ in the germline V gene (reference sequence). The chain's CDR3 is CASSPLQGANSGNTIYF. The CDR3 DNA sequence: TGTGCCAGCAGTCCGTTACAGGGGGCCAACTCTGGAAACACCATATATTTT.

CDR3 loop: CASSQEGWGYTF. The CDR3 coding sequence is TGTGCCAGCAGCCAAGAGGGGTGGGGCTACACCTTC. The J gene is TRBJ1-2, the V gene TRBV2, with D possibly being TRBD1 (5 bases). V lost 6 bases and J lost 8, with 13 bases in between. This CDR3 contains 12 residues. CDR1 and CDR2 (germline): SNHLY, FYNNEI.